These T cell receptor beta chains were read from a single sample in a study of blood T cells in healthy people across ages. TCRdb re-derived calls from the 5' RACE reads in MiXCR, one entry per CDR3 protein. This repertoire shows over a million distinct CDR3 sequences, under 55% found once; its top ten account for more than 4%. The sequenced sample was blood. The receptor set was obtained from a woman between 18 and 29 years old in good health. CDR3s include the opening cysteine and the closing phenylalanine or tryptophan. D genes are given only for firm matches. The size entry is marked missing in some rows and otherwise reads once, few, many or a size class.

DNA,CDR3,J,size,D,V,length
TGTGCCAGCAGTCCCTCGGATGGACAGGGGTACTACTATGGCTACACCTTC,CASSPSDGQGYYYGYTF,TRBJ1-2,NA,TRBD1,TRBV27,17
TGTGCCAGCAGCTTGTCCGGGACAGGGGGCCTTGGCTACACCTTC,CASSLSGTGGLGYTF,TRBJ1-2,NA,TRBD1,TRBV5-6,15
TGTGCCAGCAGTGTACCGACGGTACCAGCGGGAGGCCCTAGAGCTGACTACAATGAGCAGTTCTTC,CASSVPTVPAGGPRADYNEQFF,TRBJ2-1,few,TRBD2,TRBV28,22
TGTGCCAGCAGTGGGTCAGTAGGGAATGAGCAGTTCTTC,CASSGSVGNEQFF,TRBJ2-1,few,NA,TRBV27,13
TGCGCCAGCAGCCCGTCGGGACACTATAATTCACCCCTCCACTTT,CASSPSGHYNSPLHF,TRBJ1-6,few,NA,TRBV4-3,15
TGTGCCAGCAGCTTAGAGGCTAGCGGTCGTATTCGTGAGCAGTACTTC,CASSLEASGRIREQYF,TRBJ2-5,NA,TRBD2,TRBV7-6,16
TGTGCCAGCAGTACCCTTCTTATCTCCTACAATGAGCAGTTCTTC,CASSTLLISYNEQFF,TRBJ2-1,few,NA,TRBV7-9,15
TGTGCCAGCAGTTTCCGGCCTAGCAGGAGCTCCTACGAGCAGTACTTC,CASSFRPSRSSYEQYF,TRBJ2-7,once,NA,TRBV12-3/TRBV12-4,16
TGCGCCAGCAGCTCCCTCCCCTCTGGAGGCTACACCTTC,CASSSLPSGGYTF,TRBJ1-2,few,NA,TRBV4-3,13
TGTGCCAGCAGTTACGACGGACTAGAAATCTCCTACGAGCAGTACTTC,CASSYDGLEISYEQYF,TRBJ2-7,NA,TRBD2,TRBV6-2/TRBV6-3,16
TGTGCCAGCAGTTTAGCCACAGGCTCCGGGGAACTGTTTTTT,CASSLATGSGELFF,TRBJ2-2,NA,NA,TRBV12-3/TRBV12-4,14
TGTGCCAGCAGCCCCCGGGACTGGACTTACAATGAGCAGTACTTC,CASSPRDWTYNEQYF,TRBJ2-7,NA,NA,TRBV13,15
TGTGCCAGCAGCCAAGACAGGTTTTCCTCCTACGAGCAGTACTTC,CASSQDRFSSYEQYF,TRBJ2-7,NA,NA,TRBV7-2,15
TGTGCCAGCAGTTCCCTCACTTCAAGGACAGGGGCTAGCAATCAGCCCCAGCATTTT,CASSSLTSRTGASNQPQHF,TRBJ1-5,NA,TRBD1,TRBV27,19
TGTGCCAGCAGCCAAGGGCCTACAGGGCAATATGAGCAGTACTTC,CASSQGPTGQYEQYF,TRBJ2-5,NA,NA,TRBV3-1,15
TGTGCCAGCAGTTCGACAGGGACACTTTCCTACGAGCAGTACTTC,CASSSTGTLSYEQYF,TRBJ2-7,many,TRBD1,TRBV6-5,15
TGTGCCAGCAGCGACCGGGACACCCTTAGGGGTTACGAGCAGTACTTC,CASSDRDTLRGYEQYF,TRBJ2-7,few,NA,TRBV7-8,16
TGTGCCAGCATCCAACCTCGACTAGCGGGAGGGACCTACAATGAGCAGTTCTTC,CASIQPRLAGGTYNEQFF,TRBJ2-1,NA,TRBD2,TRBV7-9,18
TGCAGCGGCGAGTTACGAGGGGGAGAGACCCAGTACTTC,CSGELRGGETQYF,TRBJ2-5,NA,NA,TRBV29-1,13
TGTGCCAGCAGTTACTCGGGTCTTGAAGCTTTCTTT,CASSYSGLEAFF,TRBJ1-1,NA,NA,TRBV6-5,12
TGTGCCAGCAGTGAATGGGGGACAGTGGAAGAGCAGTACTTC,CASSEWGTVEEQYF,TRBJ2-7,NA,TRBD1,TRBV25-1,14
TGTGCCGGCAGTTTCTTAGCGGGGAAGGGATACAATGAGCAGTTCTTC,CAGSFLAGKGYNEQFF,TRBJ2-1,NA,TRBD2,TRBV12-3/TRBV12-4,16
TGTGCCAGCAGCCAAGAGCCGACAGGGTCTGGTAGGAGACCCCTCCACTTT,CASSQEPTGSGRRPLHF,TRBJ1-6,NA,TRBD1,TRBV4-2,17
TGCGCCAGCAGCCAAGATCTGGCTAGCAGGACCTACAATGAGCAGTTCTTC,CASSQDLASRTYNEQFF,TRBJ2-1,NA,NA,TRBV4-3,17
TGTGCCATCCGGGTTGGGCAGGGGCAGAACACTGAAGCTTTCTTT,CAIRVGQGQNTEAFF,TRBJ1-1,NA,NA,TRBV10-3,15
TGTGCCAGCAGCTTATTTAAGGGAGCCAAAGAGGAGCAGTTCTTC,CASSLFKGAKEEQFF,TRBJ2-1,once,NA,TRBV12-3/TRBV12-4,15
TGTGCCAGCAGCCCGACTAGCGGGAGGGGATTAGGATATGAGCAGTTCTTC,CASSPTSGRGLGYEQFF,TRBJ2-1,few,TRBD2,TRBV7-6,17
TGTACCAGCAGCCATGGTGGCGGGATAAACACTGAAGCTTTCTTT,CTSSHGGGINTEAFF,TRBJ1-1,once,NA,TRBV3-1,15
TGTGCCAGCAGCCAATTGGGGCTGCGGAATTCACCCCTCCACTTT,CASSQLGLRNSPLHF,TRBJ1-6,NA,NA,TRBV3-1,15
TGTGCCAGCAGTTCGCCGCTTAGGGGCTACACCTTC,CASSSPLRGYTF,TRBJ1-2,NA,NA,TRBV6-2/TRBV6-3,12
TGTGCCTGCAGAGGAGTTGAGCAGTTCTTC,CACRGVEQFF,TRBJ2-1,NA,NA,TRBV6-2/TRBV6-3,10
TGCAGTGCCACAGCGGAGCGTGAGACCCAGTACTTC,CSATAERETQYF,TRBJ2-5,NA,NA,TRBV20-1,12
TGCGCCAGCAGCCAAGGGACAGGGGTTGGCAATGAGCAGTTCTTC,CASSQGTGVGNEQFF,TRBJ2-1,NA,TRBD1,TRBV4-3,15
TGTGCCAGCAGTACGGGACTAGCGCAGGAGACCCAGTACTTC,CASSTGLAQETQYF,TRBJ2-5,many,TRBD2,TRBV6-2/TRBV6-3,14
TGTGCCAACAGCCGACGAAATACAGGGATCCACGAGCAGTACTTC,CANSRRNTGIHEQYF,TRBJ2-7,NA,NA,TRBV3-1,15
TGTGCCAGCAGTGGATCAGGTCGCCCCTCTGGGGCCAACGTCCTGACTTTC,CASSGSGRPSGANVLTF,TRBJ2-6,NA,NA,TRBV2,17
TGTGCCAGCAGCTTAGAAGGGGGGCTAGATCAGCCCCAGCATTTT,CASSLEGGLDQPQHF,TRBJ1-5,NA,NA,TRBV7-9,15
TGTGCCAGCAGCTACTGGACAGGGCCATACAATGAGCAGTACTTC,CASSYWTGPYNEQYF,TRBJ2-7,once,TRBD1,TRBV7-3,15
TGCAGTGCTAGTGGACGCATAACCTACGAGCAGTACTTC,CSASGRITYEQYF,TRBJ2-7,few,NA,TRBV20-1,13
TGCAGTGCTACTGGACGAGCGGGGTTTCTCGAGCAGTACTTC,CSATGRAGFLEQYF,TRBJ2-7,NA,TRBD2,TRBV20-1,14
TGTGCCTGGAGTGACCTTAGGGAGCAGTACTTC,CAWSDLREQYF,TRBJ2-7,NA,NA,TRBV30,11
TGTGCCAGCAGTTCCTCCGACGTGCTTGAAGCTTTCTTT,CASSSSDVLEAFF,TRBJ1-1,NA,NA,TRBV12-3/TRBV12-4,13
TGTGCCATCAGTGAGTCTCAGGTTACGAACGAGCAGTACTTC,CAISESQVTNEQYF,TRBJ2-7,NA,NA,TRBV10-3,14
TGTGCCAGCAAGGTCCAGGGAGGGAACATTCAGTACTTC,CASKVQGGNIQYF,TRBJ2-4,NA,TRBD2,TRBV6-5,13
TGTGCCAGCAGAAACCCGACAGGGAGCGAGCAGTACTTC,CASRNPTGSEQYF,TRBJ2-7,NA,TRBD1,TRBV25-1,13
TGCGCCAGCAGCGCCCAGACAGGGGCGTCCTCTGGAAACACCATATATTTT,CASSAQTGASSGNTIYF,TRBJ1-3,NA,TRBD1,TRBV5-1,17
TGCAGTGCAACGACAGGGACAGTAGAGACCCAGTACTTC,CSATTGTVETQYF,TRBJ2-5,NA,TRBD1,TRBV20-1,13
TGCAGTGCAGGGTTTTGGGACGGAGGGCACAATGAGCAGTTCTTC,CSAGFWDGGHNEQFF,TRBJ2-1,NA,NA,TRBV20-1,15